A single sample gave rise to the 26 T cell receptor beta chains below, sequenced in a study of T cell responses to AZD1222 COVID-19 vaccine. Generated by immunoSEQ multiplex PCR, the TCRdb table keeps only in-frame clones and is missing some. The top ten clones hold approximately 15% of a sample with 120,000 or so clones, about 86% of them seen once. The source was peripheral blood, collected 28 days after the second AZD1222 dose. All receptors derive from an adult who received the AZD1222 COVID-19 vaccine.

The chain has TRBV29-1 and TRBJ1-1, with a tentative D call TRBD1 (6 bases). The V gene lost 7 bases and the J gene lost 3 bases, with 18 bases spanning the gap. CDR1 SQVTM and CDR2 ANQGSEA come from the germline V gene. The CDR3 is made up of 14 amino acids. DNA of the CDR3: TGCAGCGCCGAGGGGGAGGGCGGATACACTGAAGCTTTCTTT. It yields the protein CSAEGEGGYTEAFF. Combining the CDR3 with reference TRBV29-1 and TRBJ1-1 gives the whole variable domain SAVISQKPSRDICQRGTSLTIQCQVDSQVTMMFWYRQQPGQSLTLIATANQGSEATYESGFVIDKFPISRPNLTFSTLTVSNMSPEDSSIYLCSAEGEGGYTEAFFGQGTRLTVV.

V usage is TRBV18 and J usage is TRBJ2-2, with 12 bases that match TRBD2. V dropped 2 bases and J dropped 2; count of bases not matched to a gene: 3. The germline V gene encodes CDR1 KGHSH and CDR2 LQKENI. This CDR3 has 17 amino acids. The CDR3 DNA reads TGTGCCAGCTCACCAGGACTAGCGGGAATTAACACCGGGGAGCTGTTTTTT. It yields the protein CASSPGLAGINTGELFF.

V and J are TRBV7-6 and TRBJ2-5, with D uncertain. Germline V gene data show CDR1 as SGHVS and CDR2 as FNYEAQ. V lost 5 bases to trimming and J lost 1 base, with 8 bases between them. This CDR3 region has 13 residues. The CDR3 DNA sequence: TGTGCCAGCAGCCTAATTGTCCAAGAGACCCAGTACTTC. This encodes CASSLIVQETQYF.

The chain has TRBV4-1 and TRBJ2-5, with 7 bases aligning to TRBD2. From germline, CDR1 is MGHRA and CDR2 YSYEKL. The junction had 10 bases not matched to a gene; V was cut back by 7 bases and J by 2 bases. CDR3 size: 15 residues. The CDR3 loop reads CASTTSITFQETQYF. The CDR3 DNA reads as TGCGCCAGCACGACTAGCATAACCTTTCAAGAGACCCAGTACTTC.

The chain couples TRBV2 to TRBJ2-2, with TRBD1 matching 7 bases. The length of the CDR3 is 16 residues. The germline V gene has CDR1 SNHLY and CDR2 FYNNEI. Germline trimming cut 6 bases from V and 6 bases from J; bases unmatched to any gene: 13. CDR3 sequence reads: CASRRTTGIGSGELFF. CDR3 DNA: TGTGCCAGCAGAAGAACGACAGGGATTGGGTCCGGGGAGCTGTTTTTT.

The rearrangement joins TRBV7-3 to TRBJ2-2; 9 bases are a match to TRBD2. The CDR3 is 17 residues long. Germline V CDR1 and CDR2: SGHTA, FQGTGA. With V trimmed by 5 bases and J by 6 bases, 13 bases remained unmatched. The CDR3 region is CASSPWSSGAQAGELFF. The CDR3 DNA is TGTGCCAGCAGCCCCTGGTCTAGCGGGGCCCAAGCCGGGGAGCTGTTTTTT.

This chain joins TRBV27 and TRBJ2-7; TRBD1 agrees at 7 bases. Per the germline V gene, CDR1 is MNHEY and CDR2 is SMNVEV (reference sequence). CDR3 length: 13 amino acids. J lost 5 bases, V lost 6 bases, and 7 bases had no gene match. CDR3 DNA: TGTGCCAGCAGAATGACAGGGACCAACGAGCAGTACTTC. Residues: CASRMTGTNEQYF.

Only a few counts were recorded for this clone. The chain uses TRBV19 and TRBJ2-7; no definite D call. In germline, CDR1 is LNHDA, CDR2 SQIVND (reference sequence). CDR3 length: 13 residues. The V and J ends lost 3 bases and 2 bases respectively, with 8 bases between them. The CDR3 sequence is CASSIGRTYEQYF. The CDR3 DNA reads as TGTGCCAGTAGTATCGGAAGAACCTACGAGCAGTACTTC.

This clone was counted a single time. The rearrangement links TRBV7-9 to TRBJ2-7, with TRBD1 matching 10 bases. V trimming: 5 bases; J trimming: 5 bases; junction bases outside the gene matches: 18. The CDR3 loop spans 18 amino acids. The germline V gene has CDR1 SEHNR and CDR2 FQNEAQ (reference sequence). The CDR3 nucleotides are TGTGCCAGCAGCAACCGACAGGGGGCGAAGTACGGGCTAGACGAGCAGTACTTC. Residues: CASSNRQGAKYGLDEQYF.

This sequence joins TRBV27 and TRBJ1-2, with D maybe TRBD1 (6 bases). CDR3 length: 15 amino acids. The germline gives CDR1 MNHEY, CDR2 SMNVEV (reference sequence). V shed 5 bases and J shed 2 bases, with 15 bases lying between them. The CDR3 sequence is CASSVARGGNYGYTF. Written as DNA, the CDR3 is TGTGCCAGCAGTGTGGCCAGGGGCGGAAACTATGGCTACACCTTC.

The CDR3 sequence is CSVRGQRQETQYF. In nucleotides, the CDR3 is TGCAGCGTTAGGGGGCAGCGTCAAGAGACCCAGTACTTC. The chain couples TRBV29-1 to TRBJ2-5; 7 positions match TRBD1. Germline lookup yields CDR1 SQVTM and CDR2 ANQGSEA. There are 13 residues in the CDR3. V lost 5 bases, J lost 2 bases, and 5 bases stayed unmatched. The full variable domain, in which reference TRBV29-1 and TRBJ2-5 provide the parts outside the CDR3, is SAVISQKPSRDICQRGTSLTIQCQVDSQVTMMFWYRQQPGQSLTLIATANQGSEATYESGFVIDKFPISRPNLTFSTLTVSNMSPEDSSIYLCSVRGQRQETQYFGPGTRLLVL.

The chain combines TRBV3-1 (or the pseudogene TRBV3-2) with TRBJ1-5; D may be TRBD1 (6 bases). The V gene lost 0 bases and the J gene lost 5 bases, with 11 bases spanning the gap. CDR1 is LGHDT, CDR2 YNNKEL, per germline (reference sequence). The length of the CDR3 is 15 residues. As DNA, the CDR3 is TGTGCCAGCAGCCAAGATCACGGGGGCTATCAGCCCCAGCATTTT. Translated: CASSQDHGGYQPQHF.

The chain carries TRBV27 and TRBJ1-6; 7 positions match TRBD1. The CDR3 runs 14 residues. Unmatched junction bases numbered 1, after V lost 3 bases and J lost 5 bases. The V gene's germline CDR1 is MNHEY and CDR2 SMNVEV (reference sequence). The CDR3 DNA sequence: TGTGCCAGCAGTTTCGGGACAGATAATTCACCCCTCCACTTT. Translated, it gives CASSFGTDNSPLHF.

The CDR3 DNA follows: TGCGCCAGCAGCCAAGACAGGGGAGAGGAGCAGCCCCAGCATTTT. It encodes CASSQDRGEEQPQHF. The V and J genes are TRBV4-3 and TRBJ1-5, with a weak D call TRBD1 (6 bases). Trimming removed 0 bases from V and 7 bases from J, with 13 bases in between. The CDR3 is 15 amino acids. The germline gives CDR1 LGHNA, CDR2 YSLEER.

The chain links TRBV3-1 (or the pseudogene TRBV3-2) to TRBJ1-2, with unresolved D. The germline V gene has CDR1 LGHDT and CDR2 YNNKEL (reference sequence). V gave up 1 base and J gave up 8 bases, with 11 bases separating them. There are 13 residues in the CDR3. The CDR3 region has the DNA TGTGCCAGCAGCCAAGTTCGACTAGGAGGCTACACCTTC. Translating gives CASSQVRLGGYTF.

The rearrangement joins TRBV28 to TRBJ1-2, with TRBD1 matching over 9 bases. V dropped 4 bases and J dropped 9; count of bases not matched to a gene: 3. The CDR3 is 12 amino acids. Germline-derived CDR1 and CDR2 are MDHEN and SYDVKM. The CDR3 region has the DNA TGTGCCAGCAGTTCCGACAGGGGGAGCTACACCTTC. Protein sequence: CASSSDRGSYTF.

The chain has TRBV12-5 and TRBJ2-3; possible D gene TRBD1, 5 bases. Germline CDR1 reads LGHNT; CDR2 reads FRNRAP. The CDR3 is made up of 14 amino acids. The germline V and J ends were trimmed by 6 bases and 2 bases, with 12 bases remaining between them. The CDR3 here is CASGTQGSTDTQYF. The CDR3 bases are TGTGCTAGTGGAACTCAGGGATCCACAGATACGCAGTATTTT.

This sequence joins TRBV12-3 or TRBV12-4 and TRBJ1-5; no definite D call. Trimming left V 5 bases short and J 6 bases short, with 11 bases between. The CDR3 length is 13 residues. CDR3 region: CASSIREGQPQHF. The CDR3 DNA sequence: TGTGCCAGCAGTATTAGGGAGGGTCAGCCCCAGCATTTT.

The rearrangement uses TRBV7-2 and TRBJ2-1; 8 bases map to TRBD2. This CDR3 region has 15 residues. With V trimmed by 4 bases and J by 9 bases, 11 bases remained unmatched. The germline V gene encodes CDR1 SGHTA and CDR2 FQGNSA. CDR3 sequence (DNA): TGTGCCAGCAGCTCCATGAGCGGGGGAGGGACTGAGCAGTTCTTC. Amino acids: CASSSMSGGGTEQFF.

The chain recombines TRBV19 with TRBJ1-1, with TRBD1 identical over 8 bases. Trimming took 5 bases from V and 1 from J; bases not matched to a gene: 6. Germline V gene sequence: CDR1 LNHDA, CDR2 SQIVND (reference sequence). The CDR3 is 15 amino acids. CDR3 sequence: CASSVTGTGNTEAFF. In nucleotides, the CDR3 is TGTGCCAGTAGTGTCACCGGGACAGGGAACACTGAAGCTTTCTTT.

The chain joins TRBV6-2 or TRBV6-3 to TRBJ2-7; no firm D call. The germline V and J ends were trimmed by 2 bases and 6 bases, with 8 bases remaining between them. CDR1 MNHEY and CDR2 SVGEGT come from the germline V gene. The CDR3 is made up of 12 amino acids. As DNA, the CDR3 is TGTGCCAGCAGTTACAGGGAATTCGAGCAGTACTTC. Encoded protein: CASSYREFEQYF.

V and J are TRBV7-2 and TRBJ1-2; 9 bases are a match to TRBD1. The CDR3 covers 13 residues. The germline gives CDR1 SGHTA, CDR2 FQGNSA. Losses at the gene ends were 6 bases for V and 7 bases for J; bases not matched to a gene: 6. The chain's CDR3 is CASSRDRDSGYTF. The CDR3 coding sequence is TGTGCCAGCAGTCGGGACAGGGACTCTGGCTACACCTTC.

V and J are TRBV6-5 and TRBJ1-6, with D perhaps matching TRBD1 (6 bases). CDR3 length: 15 residues. The ends were cut back, 0 bases at V and 9 bases at J, with 12 bases in the middle. The germline V gene has CDR1 MNHEY and CDR2 SVGAGI. This CDR3 is CASSYSWGLGSPLHF. CDR3 nucleotide sequence: TGTGCCAGCAGTTACTCCTGGGGGCTTGGTTCACCCCTCCACTTT.

This clone appeared a single time. This chain connects TRBV27 to TRBJ1-3; the match to TRBD1 covers 7 bases. V gave up 6 bases and J gave up 7 bases; unmatched junction bases: 6. CDR1 is MNHEY and CDR2 is SMNVEV in the germline V gene (reference sequence). The CDR3 length is 13 residues. CDR3: CASRSTGTNTIYF. The CDR3 DNA sequence: TGTGCCAGCAGATCGACAGGGACGAACACCATATATTTT.

CDR3 in amino acids: CASSHGRISNQPQHF. In nucleotides, the CDR3 is TGTGCCAGCAGCCACGGGCGGATTAGCAATCAGCCCCAGCATTTT. The J gene is TRBJ1-5, the V gene TRBV6-5; D not certain. With 6 bases removed from V and 0 bases from J, the gap between germline ends came to 12 bases. CDR1 and CDR2 (germline): MNHEY, SVGAGI. The CDR3 runs 15 residues.

The chain carries TRBV6-1 and TRBJ2-7, with TRBD2 matching over 11 bases. This CDR3 has 17 residues. After removal of 2 bases from V and 1 base from J, the junction contained 7 bases not matched to a gene. The germline V gene has CDR1 MNHNS and CDR2 SASEGT. The CDR3 DNA sequence: TGTGCCAGCAGTGAAAACCTGGGACTAGCGGAGTCCTACGAGCAGTACTTC. Protein: CASSENLGLAESYEQYF.